This T cell receptor beta chain was captured in a study of T cells in Graves' hyperthyroidism and ophthalmopathy. The CDR3 runs 13 residues. Germline V gene data show CDR1 as GTSNPN and CDR2 as SVGIG (reference sequence). V was cut by 0 bases and J by 5 bases, with 8 bases left in between. The investigators amplified TCR beta CDR3 regions from RNA transcripts. Primed by the HTBI set, a first-round RT-PCR was run on the TCR CDR3. TCRdb called the multiplex PCR reads again in MiXCR, with one record for every CDR3 protein. The table shows hundreds of thousands of distinct CDR3 sequences, with more than 13% occurring only once. This clonotype was observed many times.

The rearrangement links TRBV30 to TRBJ2-1; TRBD1 is a possible D gene (6 bases). The clonotype comes from a young woman with Graves' hyperthyroidism. The source material was blood. CDR3: CAWSVGGNNEQFF. Written as DNA, the CDR3 is TGTGCCTGGAGTGTAGGGGGAAACAATGAGCAGTTCTTC.